This T cell receptor beta chain was identified in a study of cytomegalovirus exposure and HLA in healthy donors. Overall study results and limits: In all likelihood, a cluster of highly shared sequence variants was a sequencing artifact. Among the most significant clusters, several appeared linked to common viral pathogens in a later analysis. Whilst most TCR sequences proved rare, a subset of public TCRs occurred across many donors.

This CDR3 comprises 15 residues. Germline assignment: CDR1 KGHSH and CDR2 LQKENI. V gave up 1 base and J gave up 7 bases, with 16 bases separating them. The donors comprised healthy bone marrow donors. Of note for this clone: Its antigen is undetermined.

Primers included in the PCR were 60 Vbeta and 13 Jbeta primers. Assay used: immunoSEQ multiplex PCR; TCRdb lists only in-frame clones, some missing. The table includes 100,000 to 150,000 clones, around 73% detected once. This sequence joins TRBV18 and TRBJ2-5; TRBD2 is a possible D gene (5 bases). The receptor was derived from a female donor in good health and CMV-seronegative. Sequencing input: PBMCs. The CDR3 spells CASSPLRLEEGTQYF. In DNA, the CDR3 is TGTGCCAGCTCACCACTACGTCTAGAAGAGGGGACCCAGTACTTC.